This note documents a single T cell receptor beta chain sequence. Its specificity is unknown. The data were obtained in a study of cytomegalovirus exposure and HLA in healthy donors. Study context: Researchers previously reported finding roughly 120 million unique TCR beta sequences from around 200 million T cells. Study findings and constraints: More than 150 TCR beta chains were listed as cytomegalovirus-associated.

The PCR employed 60 Vbeta primers together with 13 Jbeta primers. The table came from immunoSEQ multiplex PCR; TCRdb's copy has only in-frame clones and leaves some out. This sample yields approximately 180,000 clones, of which roughly 87% are seen a single time; 0.2% to 0.3% belongs to the top ten. CDR3 length: 14 amino acids. V shed 4 bases and J shed 5 bases, with 15 bases lying between them. Per the germline V gene, CDR1 is SGHRS and CDR2 is YFSETQ. This receptor was identified in a girl in the first two years of life in good health and CMV-seronegative. The specimen was PBMCs. V usage is TRBV5-1 and J usage is TRBJ2-5; tentative D call: TRBD2 (7 bases). The CDR3 sequence: CASSTGGGDETQYF. CDR3 bases: TGCGCCAGCAGCACTGGGGGGGGCGACGAGACCCAGTACTTC.